The clone carrying this T cell receptor (beta chain) was seen repeatedly, ten times or more. A second PCR of 7 to 11 cycles used a sample-barcoded 5' primer and a J-beta primer mix. TCRdb redid the calling of the 5' RACE reads with MiXCR, one entry per CDR3 protein. Of 1.5 million to 2 million distinct CDR3 sequences listed, 28% are singletons. The sample comes from a study of blood T cells in healthy people across ages. V was cut by 6 bases and J by 2 bases, with 11 bases left in between. This CDR3 is built from 13 residues. From germline, CDR1 is MNHEY and CDR2 SVGEGT. The chain is built from TRBV6-2 or TRBV6-3 and TRBJ2-7, with a weak D call TRBD2 (5 bases). Material: blood. The receptor was isolated from a woman in her 30s in good health. This CDR3 reads CASRLREPYEQYF. Here the CDR3 DNA reads TGTGCCAGCAGGCTCCGGGAACCCTACGAGCAGTACTTC.